One sample yielded the 6 T cell receptor beta chains listed below, sequenced in a study of control samples from healthy donors and cancer patients. TCRdb keeps only in-frame clones here, not all; method: immunoSEQ multiplex PCR. The sample lists around 110,000 clones, more than 70% occurring once. The sample comprised blood. The receptors originated from a woman between 70 and 85 years old in good health.

The V gene is TRBV25-1, the J gene TRBJ2-3, with D possibly matching TRBD1 (6 bases). Trimming took off 1 base at V and 3 bases at J, with 11 bases between the two ends. Germline CDR1 and CDR2: MGHDK and SYGVNS. This CDR3 is 15 amino acids long. CDR3 nucleotides: TGTGCCAGCAGTGAATGGGGGCAGGGTACAGATACGCAGTATTTT. The encoded protein is CASSEWGQGTDTQYF.

The gene calls are TRBV6-2 or TRBV6-3 and TRBJ1-1, with unresolved D. Per germline, CDR1 MNHEY and CDR2 SVGEGT. The V end was cut by 1 base, the J end by 1 base, with 7 bases between. The CDR3 has 14 residues. CDR3 residues: CASSYWQANTEAFF. CDR3 bases: TGTGCCAGCAGTTACTGGCAAGCGAACACTGAAGCTTTCTTT.

The chain employs TRBV18 and TRBJ2-3, with TRBD2 as a possible D gene (6 bases). V was shortened by 2 bases and J by 0 bases, with 18 bases between the two germline ends. Germline assignment: CDR1 KGHSH and CDR2 LQKENI. This CDR3 region has 18 residues. The CDR3 nucleotides are TGTGCCAGCTCACCAACCGGGGCGGGGCCTACTAGCACAGATACGCAGTATTTT. The encoded protein is CASSPTGAGPTSTDTQYF.

This chain joins TRBV27 and TRBJ2-1; 9 bases line up with TRBD1. The CDR3 is made up of 16 amino acids. Germline V gene data show CDR1 as MNHEY and CDR2 as SMNVEV (reference sequence). The V and J ends lost 5 bases and 7 bases, in that order; junction bases with no gene match: 12. CDR3 in amino acids: CASSRPHRGRGNEQFF. CDR3 in DNA: TGTGCCAGCAGTCGGCCCCACAGGGGGCGCGGTAATGAGCAGTTCTTC.

The chain links TRBV5-4 to TRBJ2-3; 10 bases are shared with TRBD2. The CDR3 contains 15 residues. The germline V gene has CDR1 SGHNT and CDR2 YYREEE (reference sequence). Unmatched junction bases numbered 12, after V lost 2 bases and J lost 12 bases. The CDR3 region is CASSLSSGGPKPQYF. The CDR3 DNA is TGTGCCAGCAGCTTATCTAGCGGGGGCCCCAAACCACAGTATTTT.

The V call is TRBV19, the J call TRBJ1-2; 9 positions match TRBD1. There are 15 residues in the CDR3. V lost 6 bases to trimming and J lost 8 bases; unmatched junction nucleotides: 13. Germline-derived CDR1 and CDR2 are LNHDA and SQIVND (reference sequence). As DNA, the CDR3 is TGTGCCAGTAGGGGCCCCGGACAGGGGATGGGGGGCTACACCTTC. Its protein product is CASRGPGQGMGGYTF.